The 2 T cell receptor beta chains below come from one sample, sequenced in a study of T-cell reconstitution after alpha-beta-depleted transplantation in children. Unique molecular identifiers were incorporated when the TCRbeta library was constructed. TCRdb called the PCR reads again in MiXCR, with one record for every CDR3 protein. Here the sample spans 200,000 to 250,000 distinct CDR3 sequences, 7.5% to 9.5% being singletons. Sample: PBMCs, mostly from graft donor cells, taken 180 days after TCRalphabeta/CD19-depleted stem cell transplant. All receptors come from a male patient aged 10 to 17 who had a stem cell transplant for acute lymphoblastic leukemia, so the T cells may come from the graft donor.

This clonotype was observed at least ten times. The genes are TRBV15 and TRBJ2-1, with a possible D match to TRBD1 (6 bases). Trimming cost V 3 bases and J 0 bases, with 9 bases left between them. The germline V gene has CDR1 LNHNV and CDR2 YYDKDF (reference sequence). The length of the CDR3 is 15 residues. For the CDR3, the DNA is TGTGCCACCAGCAGCGGACAGATCTCCTACAATGAGCAGTTCTTC. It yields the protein CATSSGQISYNEQFF.

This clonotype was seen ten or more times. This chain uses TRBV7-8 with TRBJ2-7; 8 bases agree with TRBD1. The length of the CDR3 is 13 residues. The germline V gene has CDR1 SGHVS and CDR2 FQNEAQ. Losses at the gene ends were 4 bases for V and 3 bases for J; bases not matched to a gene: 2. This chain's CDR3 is CASSWTGNYEQYF. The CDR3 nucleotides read TGTGCCAGCAGCTGGACAGGGAACTACGAGCAGTACTTC.